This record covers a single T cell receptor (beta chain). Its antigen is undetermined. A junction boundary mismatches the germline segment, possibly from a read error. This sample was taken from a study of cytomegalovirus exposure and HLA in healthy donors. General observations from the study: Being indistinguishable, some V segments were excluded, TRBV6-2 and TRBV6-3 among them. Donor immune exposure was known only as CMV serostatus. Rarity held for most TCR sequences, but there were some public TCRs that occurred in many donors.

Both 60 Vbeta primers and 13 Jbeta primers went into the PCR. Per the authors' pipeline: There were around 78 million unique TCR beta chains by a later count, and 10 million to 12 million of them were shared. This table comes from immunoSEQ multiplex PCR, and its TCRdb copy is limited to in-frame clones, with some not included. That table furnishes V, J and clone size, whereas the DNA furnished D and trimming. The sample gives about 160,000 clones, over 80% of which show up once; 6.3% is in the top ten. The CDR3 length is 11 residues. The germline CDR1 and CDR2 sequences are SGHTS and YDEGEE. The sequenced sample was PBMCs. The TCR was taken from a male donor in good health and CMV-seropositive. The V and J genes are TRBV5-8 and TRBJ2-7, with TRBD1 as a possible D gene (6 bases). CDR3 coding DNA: TGTGCCAGCAGCCACAACAGGGTTCGGGACTTC. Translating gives CASSHNRVRDF.